The 32 T cell receptor beta chains given below trace back to one sample, sequenced in a study of T-cell reconstitution after alpha-beta-depleted transplantation in children. Unique molecular identifiers were incorporated during preparation of the TCRbeta library. TCRdb itself ran the PCR reads through MiXCR, one entry per CDR3 protein. The sample contains some 550,000 distinct CDR3 sequences, 15% to 20% of which appear only once. The specimen comprised PBMCs from the stem cell graft donor, sampled from the stem cell graft. The receptor set was obtained from a human donor who donated a stem cell graft to a child with acute lymphoblastic leukemia.

The chain joins TRBV5-1 to TRBJ1-1; D may be TRBD1 (6 bases). Per germline, CDR1 SGHRS and CDR2 YFSETQ. V lost 7 bases to trimming and J lost 6 bases, with 16 bases between them. The CDR3 contains 13 residues. CDR3 nucleotides: TGCGCCAGCGGCCGGCAGGGGATCGCTGAAGCTTTCTTT. Its protein is CASGRQGIAEAFF.

Only a few counts were recorded for this clonotype. This chain links TRBV6-1 with TRBJ2-2, with D hard to call. The length of the CDR3 is 15 residues. Trimming shortened V by 6 bases and J by 4 bases, and 15 bases separated the two germline ends. Germline V gives CDR1 MNHNS, CDR2 SASEGT. The CDR3 sequence is CASSSPKGSTGELFF. The CDR3 region has the DNA TGTGCCAGCAGCTCTCCGAAAGGCTCCACCGGGGAGCTGTTTTTT.

This clonotype has only a few counts. This sequence joins TRBV21-1 and TRBJ1-2. TRBV21-1 represents a pseudogene. This CDR3 comprises 14 residues. CDR3 region: CASSLFRAVVGYTF. CDR3 in DNA: TGTGCCAGCAGTCTATTTAGGGCCGTCGTGGGCTACACCTTC.

This clonotype occurred a few times. This chain connects TRBV9 to TRBJ2-1, with TRBD2 as a possible D gene (6 bases). Germline CDR1 reads SGDLS; CDR2 reads YYNGEE. CDR3 length equals 14 residues. Trimming pared 3 bases from V and 9 bases from J, leaving 16 bases between. The CDR3 sequence is CASSAHYGGTEQFF. CDR3 nucleotides: TGTGCCAGCAGCGCGCACTACGGGGGAACTGAGCAGTTCTTC. The full variable domain, in which reference TRBV9 and TRBJ2-1 provide the parts outside the CDR3, is DSGVTQTPKHLITATGQRVTLRCSPRSGDLSVYWYQQSLDQGLQFLIQYYNGEERAKGNILERFSAQQFPDLHSELNLSSLELGDSALYFCASSAHYGGTEQFFGPGTRLTVL.

This clonotype occurred a few times. The J gene is TRBJ2-1, the V gene TRBV7-9; no clear D. The ends were cut back, 3 bases at V and 8 bases at J, with 8 bases in the middle. The germline V gene encodes CDR1 SEHNR and CDR2 FQNEAQ (reference sequence). The CDR3 runs 12 residues. The CDR3 DNA follows: TGTGCCAGCAGCTTTATTGGAGATGAGCAGTTCTTC. It translates to CASSFIGDEQFF.

The chain employs TRBV4-2 and TRBJ2-7, with D perhaps matching TRBD2 (5 bases). The germline V and J ends were trimmed by 1 base and 1 base, with 11 bases remaining between them. The CDR3 has 15 amino acids. Germline loops: CDR1 LGHNA, CDR2 YNFKEQ. This CDR3 reads CASSQGISGSYEQYF. The CDR3 DNA reads as TGTGCCAGCAGCCAAGGAATCAGCGGATCCTACGAGCAGTACTTC.

This clonotype was seen a handful of times. The chain carries TRBV9 and TRBJ1-2; D unclear. Per germline, CDR1 SGDLS and CDR2 YYNGEE. The CDR3 spans 17 residues. Between the trimmed V and J ends, which lost 0 bases and 6 bases, there was a span of 21 bases. As DNA, the CDR3 is TGTGCCAGCAGCGTAGTTGTCGGCGGAACCTTGATGAATGGCTACACCTTC. Translated: CASSVVVGGTLMNGYTF.

The chain uses TRBV7-9 and TRBJ1-2; D gene uncertain. Germline CDR1 is SEHNR and CDR2 is FQNEAQ (reference sequence). The CDR3 length is 12 residues. Trimming left V 5 bases short and J 1 base short, with 5 bases between. The CDR3 coding sequence is TGTGCCAGCAGCCAACATAACTATGGCTACACCTTC. Translated: CASSQHNYGYTF.

The chain is built from TRBV6-1 and TRBJ1-6; 7 bases fit TRBD1. Trimming at V came to 3 bases and at J to 6 bases, leaving 8 bases not matched to a gene. This CDR3 has 16 amino acids. Germline CDR1 MNHNS, CDR2 SASEGT. CDR3 in amino acids: CASSESGTATNSPLHF. DNA of the CDR3: TGTGCCAGCAGTGAGTCCGGGACAGCGACTAATTCACCCCTCCACTTT.

In nucleotides, the CDR3 is TGTGCCAGCAGTTTTTTATTAGCGGGTATGGATGAGCAGTTCTTC. Translating gives CASSFLLAGMDEQFF. This chain connects TRBV27 to TRBJ2-1; TRBD2 agrees at 7 bases. The germline V gene encodes CDR1 MNHEY and CDR2 SMNVEV (reference sequence). This CDR3 has 15 residues. Trimming cost V 3 bases and J 8 bases; bases outside gene matches: 10.

V usage is TRBV5-5 and J usage is TRBJ1-2; no firm D call. The CDR3 has 12 residues. Between the trimmed V and J ends, which lost 0 bases and 3 bases, there was a span of 3 bases. Germline V gene sequence: CDR1 SGHKS, CDR2 YYEKEE (reference sequence). The CDR3 sequence is CASSLVHYGYTF. In DNA, the CDR3 is TGTGCCAGCAGCTTGGTTCACTATGGCTACACCTTC.

Of note for this clonotype: At one end, the junction sequence differs from germline, possibly due to a read error. The rearrangement uses TRBV18 and TRBJ2-3, with D perhaps given as TRBD1 or TRBD2 (5 bases each). CDR1 KGHSH and CDR2 LQKENI come from the germline V gene. The length of the CDR3 is 14 residues. In DNA form, the CDR3 reads TGTGCCAGCTCACCACCGGGACCCACAAATACGCAGTATTTT. It codes for CASSPPGPTNTQYF.

The rearrangement joins TRBV20-1 to TRBJ2-1; 9 bases agree with TRBD1. The CDR3 is 15 amino acids. Trimming removed 8 bases from V and 5 bases from J; junction bases left unmatched: 13. From germline, CDR1 is DFQATT and CDR2 SNEGSKA (reference sequence). This CDR3 reads CSSPITGGKDNEQFF. DNA for the CDR3: TGCAGTAGCCCGATTACAGGGGGCAAGGACAATGAGCAGTTCTTC.

The rearrangement links TRBV7-9 to TRBJ1-1; D is uncertain. From germline, CDR1 is SEHNR and CDR2 FQNEAQ (reference sequence). The CDR3 is 16 amino acids. V gave up 5 bases and J gave up 3 bases, with 19 bases separating them. The CDR3 is CASSLEQLQVDTEAFF. The CDR3, as DNA: TGTGCCAGCAGCCTAGAACAGCTCCAAGTAGACACTGAAGCTTTCTTT.

The rearrangement joins TRBV7-9 to TRBJ2-7, with TRBD2 matching over 12 bases. The CDR3 runs 16 residues. The germline gives CDR1 SEHNR, CDR2 FQNEAQ (reference sequence). V lost 1 base and J lost 4; bases outside the gene matches: 5. CDR3 sequence (DNA): TGTGCCAGCAGCTTAGTCTCGGGACTAGCGGGTTACGAGCAGTACTTC. This gives the protein CASSLVSGLAGYEQYF.

This clonotype was seen only a few times. The J gene is TRBJ2-1, the V gene TRBV11-2; D may correspond to TRBD1 or TRBD2 (5 bases each). CDR1 is SGHAT, CDR2 FQNNGV, per germline. CDR3 length: 14 residues. Deletions cut 5 bases from V and 6 bases from J, with 14 bases between. The CDR3 DNA is TGTGCCAGCAGCAACGAGGGGACGGTCAATGAGCAGTTCTTC. This translates into CASSNEGTVNEQFF. The whole variable domain, remainder taken from reference TRBV11-2 and TRBJ2-1, is EAGVAQSPRYKIIEKRQSVAFWCNPISGHATLYWYQQILGQGPKLLIQFQNNGVVDDSQLPKDRFSAERLKGVDSTLKIQPAKLEDSAVYLCASSNEGTVNEQFFGPGTRLTVL.

The V and J genes are TRBV6-2 or TRBV6-3 and TRBJ2-7; unclear D gene. V lost 2 bases, J lost 2 bases, and 7 bases lay in between. Germline lookup yields CDR1 MNHEY and CDR2 SVGEGT. The CDR3 is 13 amino acids. The CDR3 sequence: CASSYAGAYEQYF. The CDR3 coding sequence is TGTGCCAGCAGTTACGCCGGAGCCTACGAGCAGTACTTC.

This chain connects TRBV7-2 to TRBJ2-1; TRBD2 agrees at 13 bases. V lost 5 bases, J lost 9 bases, and 7 bases stayed unmatched. CDR1 SGHTA and CDR2 FQGNSA come from the germline V gene. The CDR3 length is 15 residues. CDR3 residues: CASSRRTSGSGEQFF. CDR3 nucleotide sequence: TGTGCCAGCAGCCGCCGGACTAGCGGGAGTGGTGAGCAGTTCTTC.

The rearrangement joins TRBV5-1 to TRBJ1-1, with 8 nucleotides matching TRBD1. The CDR3 spans 16 residues. CDR1 is SGHRS, CDR2 YFSETQ, per germline. With V trimmed by 0 bases and J by 8 bases, 12 bases remained unmatched. The CDR3 nucleotides read TGCGCCAGCAGCTTGGGGGACAGGTGGTCGATTACGGAAGCTTTCTTT. Translated: CASSLGDRWSITEAFF.

The chain carries TRBV27 and TRBJ2-3, with D perhaps matching TRBD2 (5 bases). The CDR3 extends over 12 amino acids. Germline CDR1 MNHEY, CDR2 SMNVEV (reference sequence). With 2 bases removed from V and 8 bases from J, the gap between germline ends came to 8 bases. CDR3 DNA sequence: TGTGCCAGCAGTTTAAGGGCGGGTACGCAGTATTTT. It encodes CASSLRAGTQYF.

This clonotype was seen only a few times. The V and J genes are TRBV6-5 and TRBJ1-4; D is undetermined. Per germline, CDR1 MNHEY and CDR2 SVGAGI. CDR3 length equals 14 residues. The V and J ends lost 0 bases and 4 bases respectively, with 6 bases between them. CDR3 nucleotides: TGTGCCAGCAGTTACTCTGCGGGTAATGAAAAACTGTTTTTT. Encoded protein: CASSYSAGNEKLFF.

The V and J genes are TRBV19 and TRBJ2-5, with TRBD1 as a possible D gene (6 bases). CDR1 and CDR2 (germline): LNHDA, SQIVND (reference sequence). The length of the CDR3 is 15 residues. Trimming shortened V by 5 bases and J by 5 bases, and 18 bases separated the two germline ends. The CDR3 DNA sequence: TGTGCCAGTAGTTTCGGAGCGATTGGGGGCGAGACCCAGTACTTC. It encodes CASSFGAIGGETQYF.

The CDR3 reads CATSTEREWAEQFF. CDR3 nucleotide sequence: TGTGCCACCAGCACCGAGCGGGAGTGGGCTGAGCAGTTCTTC. The chain links TRBV15 to TRBJ2-1; 8 positions agree with TRBD2. The CDR3 length is 14 residues. CDR1 and CDR2 from the germline V gene are LNHNV and YYDKDF (reference sequence). Trimming removed 4 bases from V and 9 bases from J; junction bases left unmatched: 8. Filled out from reference TRBV15 and TRBJ2-1, the complete variable domain reads DAMVIQNPRYQVTQFGKPVTLSCSQTLNHNVMYWYQQKSSQAPKLLFHYYDKDFNNEADTPDNFQSRRPNTSFCFLDIRSPGLGDTAMYLCATSTEREWAEQFFGPGTRLTVL.

The J gene is TRBJ1-5, the V gene TRBV19; a possible D gene is TRBD1 (6 bases). Germline V gene lookup returns CDR1 LNHDA and CDR2 SQIVND (reference sequence). This CDR3 has 13 residues. The V gene lost 10 bases and the J gene lost 7 bases, with 17 bases spanning the gap. The CDR3 DNA reads as TGTGCCATCAGCACAGGGACATGGCAGCCCCAGCATTTT. Its protein product is CAISTGTWQPQHF.

The genes are TRBV12-3 or TRBV12-4 and TRBJ2-5; maybe TRBD1 (6 bases). CDR3 size: 15 residues. The V and J ends lost 2 bases and 5 bases respectively, with 15 bases between them. The CDR3 region has the DNA TGTGCCAGCAGTTTATGGGGGCAGGGAAGCGAGACCCAGTACTTC. Amino acid sequence: CASSLWGQGSETQYF.

This clonotype was seen more than once but under ten times. This chain connects TRBV5-1 to TRBJ1-5; tentative D call: TRBD1 (5 bases). The length of the CDR3 is 15 residues. The V end was cut by 0 bases, the J end by 2 bases, with 9 bases between. CDR1 is SGHRS and CDR2 is YFSETQ in the germline V gene. The CDR3 region has the DNA TGCGCCAGCAGCTTGGGAGGGGTCCGCAATCAGCCCCAGCATTTT. Its protein product is CASSLGGVRNQPQHF.

V usage is TRBV3-1 and J usage is TRBJ1-6, with D possibly TRBD1 on 6 matching bases. CDR1 and CDR2 (germline): LGHDT, YNNKEL (reference sequence). The germline V and J ends were trimmed by 1 base and 2 bases, with 24 bases remaining between them. This CDR3 has 21 amino acids. The CDR3 sequence: CASSQGHRDTGVGAYNSPLHF. The CDR3 coding sequence is TGTGCCAGCAGCCAAGGGCACCGGGACACCGGGGTTGGGGCCTATAATTCACCCCTCCACTTT.

This clonotype was recorded a few times. CDR3 sequence (DNA): TGTGCCACCTCCCTTCCCAGGGCCACAGATACGCAGTATTTT. Protein product: CATSLPRATDTQYF. This chain links TRBV15 with TRBJ2-3; D might be TRBD1 (5 bases). Germline V gives CDR1 LNHNV, CDR2 YYDKDF (reference sequence). The CDR3 extends over 14 amino acids. With 8 bases removed from V and 2 bases from J, the gap between germline ends came to 14 bases.

This clonotype was observed a few times. CDR3 DNA sequence: TGTGCCAGCAGCTCCGACCCCACGGGCTACGAGCAGTACTTC. Amino acid sequence: CASSSDPTGYEQYF. The chain links TRBV5-5 to TRBJ2-7; D is unclear. This CDR3 is built from 14 residues. CDR1 SGHKS and CDR2 YYEKEE come from the germline V gene (reference sequence). With 3 bases removed from V and 3 bases from J, the gap between germline ends came to 13 bases.

CDR3 sequence: CASSVSGRAYGYEQYF. CDR3 bases: TGTGCCAGCAGCGTAAGCGGGAGGGCCTATGGCTACGAGCAGTACTTC. The chain joins TRBV9 to TRBJ2-7, with TRBD2 matching over 10 bases. This CDR3 region has 16 residues. Germline loops: CDR1 SGDLS, CDR2 YYNGEE. V dropped 1 base and J dropped 3; count of bases not matched to a gene: 7.

The V and J genes are TRBV7-9 and TRBJ2-7; D might be TRBD1 or TRBD2, each matching 5 bases. V gave up 1 base and J gave up 8 bases, with 18 bases separating them. The CDR3 totals 15 residues. CDR1 is SEHNR, CDR2 FQNEAQ, per germline (reference sequence). CDR3 amino acids: CASSLVRGTEEQQYF. The DNA of the CDR3 is TGTGCCAGCAGCTTAGTCCGTGGGACGGAAGAACAGCAGTACTTC.

This clonotype came up a few times. The chain links TRBV14 to TRBJ2-1, with 10 positions matching TRBD2. The V gene's germline CDR1 is SGHDN and CDR2 FVKESK. The V and J ends lost 1 base and 4 bases, in that order; junction bases with no gene match: 4. CDR3 length: 16 amino acids. In nucleotides, the CDR3 is TGTGCCAGCAGCCAAGTCAATAGCGGGAGGTACAATGAGCAGTTCTTC. Residues: CASSQVNSGRYNEQFF.